A selection of T cell receptor beta chains follows, all from one sample in a study of cytomegalovirus exposure and HLA in healthy donors. Repertoires were generated with immunoSEQ multiplex PCR, while TCRdb's copy carries only in-frame clones and drops some. The sample shows 100,000 to 150,000 clones, roughly 76% of them seen only once. The source material was PBMCs. The receptors originated from a woman aged 55-70 years in good health and CMV-seropositive. Both conserved end residues are trimmed from each CDR3.

V gene: TRBV20-1; J gene: TRBJ1-2; CDR3 protein: SARRGNGYT
V gene: TRBV7-9; J gene: TRBJ2-3; CDR3 protein: ASSSLSGADTQY
V gene: TRBV7-8; J gene: TRBJ2-7; CDR3 protein: ASSLMAATYEQY
V gene: TRBV19; J gene: TRBJ1-5; CDR3 protein: ASSMQGQGGNQPQH
V gene: TRBV27; J gene: TRBJ2-2; CDR3 protein: ASSIRDSVGELF
V gene: TRBV9; J gene: TRBJ1-3; CDR3 protein: ASSVGQEGNTIY
V gene: TRBV19; J gene: TRBJ1-6; CDR3 protein: ASSILGGSYNSPLH
V gene: TRBV4-1; J gene: TRBJ1-6; CDR3 protein: ASSFLEAYSPLH
V gene: TRBV7-2; J gene: TRBJ1-4; CDR3 protein: ASSLTGLPNEKLF
V gene: TRBV5-4; J gene: TRBJ2-7; CDR3 protein: ASSEGLRTSVYEQY
V gene: TRBV4-2; J gene: TRBJ1-3; CDR3 protein: ASSLLTGSGNTIY
V gene: TRBV14; J gene: TRBJ2-7; CDR3 protein: ASSHGVPTGEQY
V gene: TRBV18; J gene: TRBJ2-3; CDR3 protein: ASSPYLGPDGTDTQY
V gene: TRBV7-2; J gene: TRBJ1-3; CDR3 protein: ASSSHPPGAGNTIY
V gene: TRBV7-9; J gene: TRBJ1-4; CDR3 protein: ATRQSTTTNEKLF
V gene: TRBV27; J gene: TRBJ2-5; CDR3 protein: ASSLGSGAQETQY
V gene: TRBV7-2; J gene: TRBJ2-1; CDR3 protein: ASRRTSGHNEQF
V gene: TRBV6-5; J gene: TRBJ2-3; CDR3 protein: ASRMDSSFTDTQY
V gene: TRBV5-4; J gene: TRBJ2-6; CDR3 protein: ASSFPAGANVLT
V gene: TRBV28; J gene: TRBJ1-2; CDR3 protein: ASSSWTGVNYGYT
V gene: TRBV15; J gene: TRBJ2-2; CDR3 protein: ATSRELRETGELF
V gene: TRBV5-1; J gene: TRBJ2-2; CDR3 protein: ASSFTDITTGGLF